This T cell receptor beta chain comes out of a study of blood T cell repertoires in COVID-19. About the research overall: Nucleic acid was either cDNA or gDNA, and it came from T cells, B-cell-depleted T cells, or PBMCs.

Data came from immunoSEQ multiplex PCR; TCRdb stores just in-frame clones and leaves some out. Among 370,000 or so clones listed, approximately 77% were seen once. Looked up from germline, CDR1 is SGHDN and CDR2 is FVKESK. The CDR3 has 14 amino acids. V gave up 5 bases and J gave up 3 bases, with 13 bases separating them. This TCR derives from a human donor with acute or convalescent COVID-19. The donor label of this sample is uncertain. The sequenced sample consisted of peripheral blood. V and J are TRBV14 and TRBJ1-2; TRBD1 might be the D (5 bases). In nucleotides, the CDR3 is TGTGCCAGCAGCGCCGACAGCAACTACTATGGCTACACCTTC. Amino acids: CASSADSNYYGYTF. Full variable domain (outside the CDR3, taken from reference TRBV14 and TRBJ1-2): EAGVTQFPSHSVIEKGQTVTLRCDPISGHDNLYWYRRVMGKEIKFLLHFVKESKQDESGMPNNRFLAERTGGTYSTLKVQPAELEDSGVYFCASSADSNYYGYTFGSGTRLTVV.